This T cell receptor beta chain was sequenced for a study of human T cells and chemical hapten exposure. Across the study: During the roughly 25-week study period, patients had diphenylcyclopropenone applied to the scalp every week.

Described time point: patch test 1, 2 weeks after DPC sensitization. Treatment specified: therapeutic diphenylcyclopropenone sensitization with weekly scalp DPC. Extraction yielded total RNA from whole blood (unfractionated). TCRdb ran MiXCR on the RACE reads and lists one entry per CDR3 protein. The table records about 340,000 distinct CDR3 sequences, around 7% of them present only once. This clonotype was counted at least ten times. Per the germline V gene, CDR1 is SGHRS and CDR2 is YFSETQ. Trimming stripped 0 bases from V and 5 bases from J, with 14 bases between. The CDR3 has 15 amino acids. The clonotype originates from a woman in her late teens or twenties with alopecia areata. Some clones in this sample may be carry-over from other donors' samples. This chain uses TRBV5-1 with TRBJ1-1; no clear D gene. The sequenced sample was whole blood, obtained in connection with sensitization to the hapten diphenylcyclopropenone (DPC). The CDR3 here is CASSLGRIGTTEAFF. CDR3 bases: TGCGCCAGCAGCTTGGGGAGGATCGGCACGACTGAAGCTTTCTTT.